These 26 T cell receptor beta chains were all obtained from the same sample, sequenced in a study of blood T cell repertoires in COVID-19. Assay: immunoSEQ multiplex PCR; the TCRdb copy retains only in-frame clones and omits some. The sample shows roughly 260,000 clones, approximately 85% of them seen only once. Sequenced material: peripheral blood. The receptors here all came from a woman between 65 and 79 years old with acute or convalescent COVID-19.

The genes are TRBV10-3 and TRBJ1-1; 8 positions agree with TRBD1. The CDR3 runs to 16 residues. After removal of 4 bases from V and 0 bases from J, the junction contained 7 bases not matched to a gene. Looked up from germline, CDR1 is ENHRY and CDR2 is SYGVKD. CDR3 protein: CAISGQGQGVNTEAFF. The CDR3, as DNA: TGTGCCATCAGTGGACAGGGGCAGGGGGTGAACACTGAAGCTTTCTTT.

This sequence joins TRBV7-8 and TRBJ2-1; the D gene is possibly TRBD1 (5 bases). With 1 base removed from V and 5 bases from J, the gap between germline ends came to 12 bases. This CDR3 spans 15 amino acids. Germline CDR1 reads SGHVS; CDR2 reads FQNEAQ. The CDR3, as DNA: TGTGCCAGCAGCTTAGTGGGCAGGGTCCACAATGAGCAGTTCTTC. It is translated as CASSLVGRVHNEQFF.

The V and J genes are TRBV4-3 and TRBJ1-4, with 10 bases matching TRBD1. Germline-derived CDR1 and CDR2 are LGHNA and YSLEER. V dropped 6 bases and J dropped 5; count of bases not matched to a gene: 3. The CDR3 totals 14 residues. The CDR3 is CASRETGGNEKLFF. The CDR3 DNA reads as TGCGCCAGCAGGGAGACAGGGGGCAATGAAAAACTGTTTTTT.

This clone was found a few times. The rearrangement joins TRBV7-2 to TRBJ1-5; no definite D call. The CDR3 is made up of 15 amino acids. Trimming took 5 bases from V and 0 from J, leaving 11 bases between them. Germline V gene lookup returns CDR1 SGHTA and CDR2 FQGNSA. The CDR3 loop reads CASSLGVLSNQPQHF. Here the CDR3 DNA reads TGTGCCAGCAGCCTCGGGGTCCTTAGCAATCAGCCCCAGCATTTT.

The rearrangement links TRBV4-3 to TRBJ2-7; possible D gene TRBD1, 5 bases. The CDR3 length is 16 residues. Per the germline V gene, CDR1 is LGHNA and CDR2 is YSLEER. Deletions cut 3 bases from V and 2 bases from J, with 17 bases between. CDR3 sequence reads: CASSQEPTGLPYEQYF. The CDR3 DNA reads as TGCGCCAGCAGCCAGGAACCTACAGGCCTCCCCTACGAGCAGTACTTC.

The chain joins TRBV5-4 to TRBJ2-3, with 8 bases that match TRBD2. The CDR3 sequence is 16 residues long. CDR1 and CDR2 from the germline V gene are SGHNT and YYREEE (reference sequence). Trimming took 4 bases from V and 4 from J; bases not matched to a gene: 11. This chain's CDR3 is CASSPTGVAGSDTQYF. Here the CDR3 DNA reads TGTGCCAGCAGCCCCACGGGGGTAGCGGGGTCAGATACGCAGTATTTT.

This rearrangement joins TRBV5-1 to TRBJ1-2; 10 bases line up with TRBD1. The CDR3 contains 14 residues. V gave up 4 bases and J gave up 8 bases; unmatched junction bases: 8. Per germline, CDR1 SGHRS and CDR2 YFSETQ. The CDR3, as DNA: TGCGCCAGCAGCCCTGGGACAGGGGTATACGGCTACACCTTC. This sequence encodes CASSPGTGVYGYTF.

The rearrangement joins TRBV3-1 (or the pseudogene TRBV3-2) to TRBJ2-5; perhaps TRBD2 as D (6 bases). V was cut by 2 bases and J by 1 base, with 14 bases left in between. CDR1 LGHDT and CDR2 YNNKEL come from the germline V gene (reference sequence). The CDR3 length is 16 residues. The CDR3 nucleotides are TGTGCCAGCAGCCAAAGGGGAGCGGGCGTCCAAGAGACCCAGTACTTC. Its translation: CASSQRGAGVQETQYF.

This chain joins TRBV6-5 and TRBJ2-3, with 7 bases aligning to TRBD1. The CDR3 extends over 13 amino acids. The junction had 6 bases not matched to a gene; V was cut back by 6 bases and J by 6 bases. Germline loops: CDR1 MNHEY, CDR2 SVGAGI. The CDR3, as DNA: TGTGCCAGCAGAGGGACAGCTAGGGATACGCAGTATTTT. It yields the protein CASRGTARDTQYF.

This rearrangement joins TRBV3-1 (or the pseudogene TRBV3-2) to TRBJ1-3; D is uncertain. Trimming removed 4 bases at V and 0 bases at J, with 25 bases between. Germline V lookup: CDR1 LGHDT, CDR2 YNNKEL (reference sequence). The CDR3 sequence is 20 residues long. CDR3 DNA: TGTGCCAGCAGCCGTTTATCGCAGCGCCGGGTAGGAGACTCTGGAAACACCATATATTTT. This sequence encodes CASSRLSQRRVGDSGNTIYF.

The chain couples TRBV5-1 to TRBJ1-2, with D possibly matching TRBD1 (5 bases). The V end lost 4 bases, the J end lost 3 bases, and 10 bases lay between the germline ends. This CDR3 region has 13 residues. Germline CDR1 is SGHRS and CDR2 is YFSETQ. The CDR3 loop reads CASSPQGDYGYTF. The CDR3 nucleotides are TGCGCCAGCAGCCCTCAGGGTGACTATGGCTACACCTTC. Looking up the rest from reference TRBV5-1 and TRBJ1-2 gives the full variable domain: KAGVTQTPRYLIKTRGQQVTLSCSPISGHRSVSWYQQTPGQGLQFLFEYFSETQRNKGNFPGRFSGRQFSNSRSEMNVSTLELGDSALYLCASSPQGDYGYTFGSGTRLTVV.

This sequence joins TRBV5-4 and TRBJ2-3; D might be TRBD1 (6 bases). The CDR3 spans 17 residues. Trimming left V 0 bases short and J 4 bases short, with 18 bases between. CDR1 and CDR2 (germline): SGHNT, YYREEE (reference sequence). The DNA for the CDR3 is TGTGCCAGCAGCTTGGTATATCCGGGACATTCGGCAGATACGCAGTATTTT. It codes for CASSLVYPGHSADTQYF.

The chain has TRBV28 and TRBJ2-2; D unclear. The CDR3 loop spans 11 amino acids. Trimming cost V 8 bases and J 6 bases, with 7 bases left between them. Germline V gene data show CDR1 as MDHEN and CDR2 as SYDVKM. CDR3 DNA: TGTGCCAGCGCGATTCCCGGGGAGCTGTTTTTT. Translating it yields CASAIPGELFF.

The count of this clone is one. The chain has TRBV18 and TRBJ1-5; D gene ambiguous. Germline CDR1 reads KGHSH; CDR2 reads LQKENI. V lost 4 bases and J 5 bases, leaving 9 bases between the germline ends. The CDR3 loop spans 13 amino acids. CDR3 region: CASSQQWDQPQHF. The CDR3 DNA reads as TGTGCCAGCTCACAACAGTGGGATCAGCCCCAGCATTTT.

The V and J genes are TRBV2 and TRBJ2-1; TRBD1 aligns across 12 bases. V lost 4 bases, J lost 9 bases, and 4 bases stayed unmatched. CDR1 and CDR2 (germline): SNHLY, FYNNEI. This CDR3 region has 14 residues. The CDR3 reads CASSVGTGGVEQFF. DNA of the CDR3: TGTGCCAGCAGTGTCGGGACAGGGGGCGTTGAGCAGTTCTTC.

This clone has just a few counts. The same CDR3 arises from other DNA sequences in this sample as well. V and J are TRBV5-1 and TRBJ2-7; the D gene is possibly TRBD1 (5 bases). V lost 0 bases, J lost 2 bases, and 9 bases lay in between. The CDR3 contains 14 residues. Per germline, CDR1 SGHRS and CDR2 YFSETQ. The CDR3 bases are TGCGCCAGCAGCTTGGGCAGGGAAACCTACGAGCAGTACTTC. This gives the protein CASSLGRETYEQYF.

The genes are TRBV27 and TRBJ1-6; the match to TRBD1 covers 7 bases. The junction had 10 bases not matched to a gene; V was cut back by 7 bases and J by 10 bases. CDR3 size: 14 residues. Germline values: CDR1 MNHEY, CDR2 SMNVEV (reference sequence). CDR3 protein: CASTYGRGNSPLHF. The CDR3 DNA is TGTGCCAGCACTTATGGCAGGGGGAACTCACCCCTCCACTTT.

This chain connects TRBV24-1 to TRBJ1-4; no reliable D call. CDR3 length equals 12 residues. Germline V gives CDR1 KGHDR, CDR2 SFDVKD. V lost 3 bases and J lost 7, with 5 bases in between. The CDR3 region has the DNA TGTGCCACCAGTGATACGAGTGAAAAACTGTTTTTT. Its protein is CATSDTSEKLFF.

The J gene is TRBJ2-3, the V gene TRBV25-1; 8 nucleotides align to TRBD1. This CDR3 has 14 residues. Germline V gives CDR1 MGHDK, CDR2 SYGVNS. V gave up 4 bases and J gave up 1 base; unmatched junction bases: 1. CDR3 nucleotide sequence: TGTGCCAGCAGTGTGACAGGGGGCACAGATACGCAGTATTTT. Protein: CASSVTGGTDTQYF.

This sequence joins TRBV5-8 and TRBJ1-2; D uncertain. CDR3 length: 14 residues. Per the germline V gene, CDR1 is SGHTS and CDR2 is YDEGEE. V lost 0 bases, J lost 1 base, and 7 bases lay in between. This chain's CDR3 is CASSLDIFNYGYTF. The CDR3 DNA reads TGTGCCAGCAGCTTGGACATATTTAACTATGGCTACACCTTC.

V and J are TRBV7-2 and TRBJ2-2; 9 bases match TRBD2. Germline CDR1 SGHTA, CDR2 FQGNSA. V was clipped by 1 base and J by 7 bases; unmatched bases: 7. The CDR3 consists of 16 residues. This CDR3 reads CASSLVSGGQGGELFF. As DNA, the CDR3 is TGTGCCAGCAGCTTAGTGAGCGGGGGGCAGGGCGGGGAGCTGTTTTTT.

The chain carries TRBV10-2 and TRBJ1-1; 9 bases map to TRBD1. Germline V gene sequence: CDR1 WSHSY, CDR2 SAAADI. V shed 3 bases and J 0 bases; nucleotides not matched to a gene: 8. The CDR3 loop spans 17 amino acids. The CDR3 region has the DNA TGCGCCAGCAGTGATTTAGGACAGGGGCCCATGAACACTGAAGCTTTCTTT. Residues: CASSDLGQGPMNTEAFF.

The genes are TRBV28 and TRBJ2-3, with 8 nucleotides matching TRBD2. V trimming: 5 bases; J trimming: 0 bases; junction bases outside the gene matches: 1. Germline CDR1 is MDHEN and CDR2 is SYDVKM. The CDR3 contains 14 residues. This chain's CDR3 is CASSSGGSTDTQYF. CDR3 in DNA: TGTGCCAGCAGTAGCGGGGGCAGCACAGATACGCAGTATTTT.

This chain joins TRBV7-2 and TRBJ1-1; D perhaps matches TRBD1 (6 bases). Germline V lookup: CDR1 SGHTA, CDR2 FQGNSA. V was trimmed by 2 bases and J by 1 base, leaving 8 bases between them. CDR3 length: 14 amino acids. CDR3 protein: CASSLQTGNTEAFF. CDR3 in DNA: TGTGCCAGCAGCTTACAGACAGGGAACACTGAAGCTTTCTTT.

This chain links TRBV27 with TRBJ1-1; D ambiguous. Trimming left V 2 bases short and J 3 bases short, with 16 bases between. CDR1 is MNHEY and CDR2 is SMNVEV in the germline V gene (reference sequence). The CDR3 sequence is 16 residues long. Written as DNA, the CDR3 is TGTGCCAGCAGTTTACGCAGGCTGGTTAAGGACACTGAAGCTTTCTTT. The encoded protein is CASSLRRLVKDTEAFF.

The chain employs TRBV29-1 and TRBJ1-1; D is undetermined. The CDR3 has 13 residues. Deletions cut 4 bases from V and 5 bases from J, with 14 bases between. CDR1 is SQVTM and CDR2 is ANQGSEA in the germline V gene. This CDR3 is CSVGGDAGTEAFF. The CDR3 bases are TGCAGCGTTGGCGGGGATGCCGGTACTGAAGCTTTCTTT. The full variable domain, in which reference TRBV29-1 and TRBJ1-1 provide the parts outside the CDR3, is SAVISQKPSRDICQRGTSLTIQCQVDSQVTMMFWYRQQPGQSLTLIATANQGSEATYESGFVIDKFPISRPNLTFSTLTVSNMSPEDSSIYLCSVGGDAGTEAFFGQGTRLTVV.